A selection of T cell receptor beta chains follows, all from one sample in a study of blood T cell repertoires in COVID-19. Measured with immunoSEQ multiplex PCR; TCRdb has only the in-frame clones, and not every one. This table has under 200,000 clones, 80% to 90% appearing once. Sequenced sample: peripheral blood. The receptor source for this set is a woman aged 60-75 years with COVID-19, enrolled during active disease. Both conserved end residues are part of each CDR3. The D gene is left open where the match is weak. Clone sizes are given selectively: once, few, many, or a class where the clone is expanded.

V gene: TRBV9
D gene: TRBD2
clone size: .
J gene: TRBJ2-5
CDR3 protein: CASSKRVAGGETQYF
CDR3 DNA: TGTGCCAGCAGCAAGAGGGTAGCGGGAGGGGAGACCCAGTACTTC

V gene: TRBV3-1/TRBV3-2
D gene: .
clone size: .
J gene: TRBJ2-7
CDR3 protein: CASSQVPGYEQYF
CDR3 DNA: TGTGCCAGCAGCCAAGTACCCGGGTACGAGCAGTACTTC

V gene: TRBV5-4
D gene: .
clone size: .
J gene: TRBJ1-6
CDR3 protein: CASSLARSSPLHF
CDR3 DNA: TGTGCCAGCAGCTTGGCTCGGAGTTCTCCCCTCCACTTT

V gene: TRBV4-2
D gene: TRBD2
clone size: .
J gene: TRBJ2-3
CDR3 protein: CASSGIAGESWGTDTQYF
CDR3 DNA: TGTGCCAGCAGCGGAATAGCGGGAGAAAGTTGGGGCACAGATACGCAGTATTTT

V gene: TRBV7-2
D gene: TRBD2
clone size: .
J gene: TRBJ2-7
CDR3 protein: CASSLALAGGYEQYF
CDR3 DNA: TGTGCCAGCAGCTTAGCCCTAGCGGGAGGTTACGAGCAGTACTTC

V gene: TRBV7-3
D gene: .
clone size: .
J gene: TRBJ2-5
CDR3 protein: CASSLGGKQETQYF
CDR3 DNA: TGTGCCAGCAGCTTAGGCGGGAAGCAAGAGACCCAGTACTTC

V gene: TRBV29-1
D gene: TRBD1
clone size: .
J gene: TRBJ1-2
CDR3 protein: CSFSPGGAPAGYTF
CDR3 DNA: TGCAGCTTTTCGCCAGGGGGCGCCCCAGCTGGCTACACCTTC

V gene: TRBV7-2
D gene: TRBD2
clone size: .
J gene: TRBJ2-7
CDR3 protein: CASSESGAGGGHEQYF
CDR3 DNA: TGTGCCAGCAGCGAATCGGGGGCGGGAGGGGGCCACGAGCAGTACTTC

V gene: TRBV5-5
D gene: TRBD2
clone size: .
J gene: TRBJ2-7
CDR3 protein: CASSPGLAGESYEQYF
CDR3 DNA: TGTGCCAGCAGCCCGGGACTAGCGGGAGAGTCATACGAGCAGTACTTC

V gene: TRBV4-1
D gene: .
clone size: .
J gene: TRBJ1-1
CDR3 protein: CASSQDQVTNTEAFF
CDR3 DNA: TGCGCCAGCAGCCAAGACCAGGTGACAAACACTGAAGCTTTCTTT

V gene: TRBV2
D gene: .
clone size: .
J gene: TRBJ1-1
CDR3 protein: CASSYRLEAFF
CDR3 DNA: TGTGCCAGCAGTTACAGGCTTGAAGCTTTCTTT

V gene: TRBV29-1
D gene: .
clone size: .
J gene: TRBJ2-5
CDR3 protein: CSVEDRPQYF
CDR3 DNA: TGCAGCGTTGAAGATCGTCCCCAGTACTTC

V gene: TRBV3-1/TRBV3-2
D gene: .
clone size: .
J gene: TRBJ2-1
CDR3 protein: CASSQLAGSYNEQFF
CDR3 DNA: TGTGCCAGCAGCCAACTGGCGGGGTCCTACAATGAGCAGTTCTTC

V gene: TRBV30
D gene: TRBD1
clone size: .
J gene: TRBJ2-5
CDR3 protein: CAWSHGTVQETQYF
CDR3 DNA: TGTGCCTGGAGCCACGGGACAGTCCAAGAGACCCAGTACTTC

V gene: TRBV24-1
D gene: TRBD2
clone size: .
J gene: TRBJ2-1
CDR3 protein: CATSWSGTSGNNEQFF
CDR3 DNA: TGTGCCACCAGTTGGTCCGGGACTAGCGGGAACAATGAGCAGTTCTTC

V gene: TRBV3-1/TRBV3-2
D gene: .
clone size: .
J gene: TRBJ1-2
CDR3 protein: CASSQRGGTGYTF
CDR3 DNA: TGTGCCAGCAGCCAAAGGGGAGGTACCGGCTACACCTTC

V gene: TRBV4-3
D gene: TRBD1
clone size: few
J gene: TRBJ1-4
CDR3 protein: CASSPDGTGGYEKLFF
CDR3 DNA: TGCGCCAGCAGCCCCGACGGCACAGGGGGCTATGAAAAACTGTTTTTT

V gene: TRBV7-7
D gene: TRBD2
clone size: .
J gene: TRBJ2-2
CDR3 protein: CASSPREANTGELFF
CDR3 DNA: TGTGCTAGCAGCCCGCGGGAGGCGAACACCGGGGAGCTGTTTTTT

V gene: TRBV25-1
D gene: TRBD1
clone size: .
J gene: TRBJ1-1
CDR3 protein: CASSELVGQMAEAFF
CDR3 DNA: TGTGCCAGCAGTGAATTAGTGGGACAGATGGCTGAAGCTTTCTTT

V gene: TRBV15
D gene: .
clone size: .
J gene: TRBJ2-7
CDR3 protein: CATSNSYEQYF
CDR3 DNA: TGTGCCACCAGCAACTCATACGAGCAGTACTTC

V gene: TRBV6-2/TRBV6-3
D gene: TRBD1
clone size: .
J gene: TRBJ2-2
CDR3 protein: CASSYGTATLPTGELFF
CDR3 DNA: TGTGCCAGCAGTTACGGGACAGCCACATTACCCACCGGGGAGCTGTTTTTT

V gene: TRBV11-1
D gene: .
clone size: .
J gene: TRBJ1-1
CDR3 protein: CASSLMWARGNTEAFF
CDR3 DNA: TGTGCCAGCAGCTTAATGTGGGCGCGGGGTAACACTGAAGCTTTCTTT

V gene: TRBV19
D gene: .
clone size: once
J gene: TRBJ2-5
CDR3 protein: CASRIQGQETQYF
CDR3 DNA: TGTGCCAGTAGGATACAGGGACAAGAGACCCAGTACTTC

V gene: TRBV27
D gene: .
clone size: .
J gene: TRBJ2-1
CDR3 protein: CASSAAGQTSYEQFF
CDR3 DNA: TGTGCCAGCAGCGCTGCGGGACAGACCTCCTATGAGCAGTTCTTC

V gene: TRBV4-2
D gene: .
clone size: .
J gene: TRBJ1-6
CDR3 protein: CASSQDGAGWGRNSPLHF
CDR3 DNA: TGTGCCAGCAGCCAAGATGGGGCAGGGTGGGGTCGGAATTCACCCCTCCACTTT

V gene: TRBV7-3
D gene: .
clone size: .
J gene: TRBJ2-7
CDR3 protein: CASSLFGRAAGEQYF
CDR3 DNA: TGTGCCAGCAGCTTATTCGGCCGGGCGGCGGGGGAGCAGTACTTC

V gene: TRBV27
D gene: .
clone size: once
J gene: TRBJ1-1
CDR3 protein: CASSSGYLTVMNTEAFF
CDR3 DNA: TGTGCCAGCAGTTCTGGTTACCTGACAGTTATGAACACTGAAGCTTTCTTT

V gene: TRBV6-5
D gene: .
clone size: .
J gene: TRBJ1-6
CDR3 protein: CASSPGQNNSPLHF
CDR3 DNA: TGTGCCAGCAGTCCGGGACAAAATAATTCACCCCTCCACTTT

V gene: TRBV28
D gene: .
clone size: .
J gene: TRBJ1-6
CDR3 protein: CASRWTPGDSPLHF
CDR3 DNA: TGTGCCAGCAGATGGACTCCGGGGGACTCACCCCTCCACTTT

V gene: TRBV19
D gene: TRBD1
clone size: .
J gene: TRBJ1-4
CDR3 protein: CASSVTKDRGGEKLFF
CDR3 DNA: TGTGCCAGTAGTGTTACGAAGGACAGGGGTGGTGAAAAACTGTTTTTT

V gene: TRBV19
D gene: .
clone size: .
J gene: TRBJ1-5
CDR3 protein: CASSIVLGAPEQPQHF
CDR3 DNA: TGTGCCAGTAGTATAGTATTGGGGGCTCCAGAGCAGCCCCAGCATTTT

V gene: TRBV30
D gene: TRBD1
clone size: .
J gene: TRBJ1-2
CDR3 protein: CAWRGQGGGANYGYTF
CDR3 DNA: TGTGCCTGGAGAGGACAGGGGGGGGGAGCTAACTATGGCTACACCTTC